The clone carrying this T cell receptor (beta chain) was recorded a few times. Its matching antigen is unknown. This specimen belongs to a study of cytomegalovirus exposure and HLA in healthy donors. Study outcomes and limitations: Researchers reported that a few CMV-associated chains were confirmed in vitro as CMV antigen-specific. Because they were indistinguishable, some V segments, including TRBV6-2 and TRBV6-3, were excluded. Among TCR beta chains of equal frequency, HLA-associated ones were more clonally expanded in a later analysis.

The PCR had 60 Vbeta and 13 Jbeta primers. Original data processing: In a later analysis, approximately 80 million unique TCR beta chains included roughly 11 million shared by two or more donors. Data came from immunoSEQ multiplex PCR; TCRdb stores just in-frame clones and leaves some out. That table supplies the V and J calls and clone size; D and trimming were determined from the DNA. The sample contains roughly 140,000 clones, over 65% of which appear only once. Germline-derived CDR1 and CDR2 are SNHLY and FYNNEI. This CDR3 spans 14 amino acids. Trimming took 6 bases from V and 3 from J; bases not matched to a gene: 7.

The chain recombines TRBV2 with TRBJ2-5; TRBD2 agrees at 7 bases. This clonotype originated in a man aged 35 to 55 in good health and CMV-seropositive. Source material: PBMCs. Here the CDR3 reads CASSRDYSEETQYF. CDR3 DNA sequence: TGTGCCAGCAGCCGGGACTATTCGGAAGAGACCCAGTACTTC.